This TCR beta chain was identified during a study of T cell repertoires in cytomegalovirus infection. Overall study context: Public TCR beta signature analysis indicated the presence of both CMV infection and matching HLA type. Study-level points and caveats: Identification of carriers of CMV plus the relevant HLA was performed using cumulative public TCR beta family frequency. Dominant in the ex vivo response were TCR beta clonotypes restricted by HLA-C and specific for CMV.

This clonotype was detected a few times. The antigen is undetermined. MiXCR was run by TCRdb on the reads, yielding one entry per CDR3 protein. The sample shows 650,000 to 900,000 distinct CDR3 sequences, almost 30% of them seen only once. This receptor was taken from a human donor in good health (CMV status not recorded). Some clones in this sample may be carry-over from other donors' samples. The source material was cultured CD8+ T cells from PBMCs, sampled from culture after CMV antigen stimulation.

The chain's CDR3 is CSVEDGTGPYEQYF. CDR3 DNA: TGCAGCGTTGAAGACGGGACAGGCCCCTACGAGCAGTACTTC. The gene calls are TRBV29-1 and TRBJ2-7, with 8 positions matching TRBD1. Germline assignment: CDR1 SQVTM and CDR2 ANQGSEA. The CDR3 covers 14 residues. V shed 0 bases, J shed 2 bases, and the junction held 3 bases outside the gene matches.